These 30 T cell receptor beta chains came from one sample sequenced in a study of response to subunit inactivated influenza vaccine. TCRdb used MiXCR to reprocess the RT-PCR reads, holding one entry per CDR3 protein. The sample has approximately 480,000 distinct CDR3 sequences, roughly 9.7% seen once. The material was PBMCs from blood, obtained around seven weeks after vaccination. These receptor sequences come from a middle-aged man who received an inactivated influenza vaccine.

The CDR3 reads CASSLGTSVGEQYF. In DNA, the CDR3 is TGTGCCAGCAGCTTAGGGACTAGCGTTGGCGAGCAGTACTTC. The chain is built from TRBV11-2 and TRBJ2-7; TRBD2 agrees at 9 bases. CDR1 SGHAT and CDR2 FQNNGV come from the germline V gene. V was clipped by 1 base and J by 6 bases; unmatched bases: 4. The length of the CDR3 is 14 residues.

This clonotype has only a few counts. The V and J genes are TRBV12-3 or TRBV12-4 and TRBJ1-6, with D possibly being TRBD1 (6 bases). V shed 6 bases and J shed 5 bases, with 8 bases lying between them. This CDR3 has 13 amino acids. The CDR3 protein is CASRDSNNSPLHF. The CDR3, as DNA: TGTGCCAGCAGGGACAGCAATAATTCACCCCTCCACTTT.

The sample holds a few counts of this clonotype. The chain combines TRBV15 with TRBJ1-1; perhaps TRBD1 as D (5 bases). With 3 bases removed from V and 2 bases from J, the gap between germline ends came to 13 bases. The CDR3 spans 15 residues. Germline V gene sequence: CDR1 LNHNV, CDR2 YYDKDF (reference sequence). The CDR3 sequence: CATSSPPRGNTEAFF. The DNA for the CDR3 is TGTGCCACCAGCAGCCCTCCTAGGGGAAACACTGAAGCTTTCTTT.

This clonotype was detected a few times. The CDR3 here is CATQGGTAGGEKLFF. DNA of the CDR3: TGTGCCACCCAAGGTGGGACAGCCGGAGGGGAAAAACTGTTTTTT. The V call is TRBV10-3, the J call TRBJ1-4, with 7 nucleotides matching TRBD1. Germline V CDR1 and CDR2: ENHRY, SYGVKD. There are 15 residues in the CDR3. The ends lost 10 bases at V and 8 bases at J; junction bases unmatched: 16.

V gene TRBV20-1 combines with J gene TRBJ1-6; D is perhaps TRBD1 (5 bases). The CDR3 covers 17 residues. CDR1 is DFQATT and CDR2 is SNEGSKA in the germline V gene (reference sequence). Trimming took 0 bases from V and 6 from J, leaving 18 bases between them. The CDR3 reads CSARDDSRDYGNSPLHF. In nucleotides, the CDR3 is TGCAGTGCTAGAGATGACTCCAGGGATTATGGTAATTCACCCCTCCACTTT.

This clonotype was found a few times. CDR3 DNA sequence: TGCAGCGTTGAAGTCTCCGGGACAGGGAATCAGCCCCAGCATTTT. Translating it yields CSVEVSGTGNQPQHF. The chain links TRBV29-1 to TRBJ1-5; TRBD1 matches 9 bases. From germline, CDR1 is SQVTM and CDR2 ANQGSEA. V was clipped by 1 base and J by 4 bases; unmatched bases: 5. CDR3 length: 15 amino acids.

This sequence joins TRBV5-1 and TRBJ1-6, with D possibly matching TRBD1 (5 bases). Trimming shortened V by 4 bases and J by 8 bases, and 19 bases separated the two germline ends. Germline V gene sequence: CDR1 SGHRS, CDR2 YFSETQ. This CDR3 spans 16 amino acids. DNA of the CDR3: TGCGCCAGCAGCCCCACGACGGGGCGGGATTATTCACCCCTCCACTTT. Its protein is CASSPTTGRDYSPLHF.

This clonotype was detected a few times. The chain uses TRBV29-1 and TRBJ1-2, with D unclear. This CDR3 has 13 amino acids. Germline assignment: CDR1 SQVTM and CDR2 ANQGSEA. Trimming left V 3 bases short and J 0 bases short, with 8 bases between. The CDR3 sequence is CSVDRLANYGYTF. CDR3 DNA sequence: TGCAGCGTTGACCGGCTAGCTAACTATGGCTACACCTTC.

The chain combines TRBV14 with TRBJ2-6; D is ambiguous. Between the trimmed V and J ends, which lost 4 bases and 4 bases, there was a span of 11 bases. This CDR3 region has 15 residues. Per the germline V gene, CDR1 is SGHDN and CDR2 is FVKESK. The CDR3 loop is CASSLPGAGANVLTF. The CDR3 region has the DNA TGTGCCAGCAGCCTTCCGGGCGCGGGGGCCAACGTCCTGACTTTC.

This clonotype was seen more than once but under ten times. The chain recombines TRBV7-2 with TRBJ1-4, with TRBD1 identical over 8 bases. The germline gives CDR1 SGHTA, CDR2 FQGNSA. V lost 6 bases to trimming and J lost 8 bases; unmatched junction nucleotides: 5. CDR3 length: 13 amino acids. This chain's CDR3 is CASREDRAEKLFF. In DNA form, the CDR3 reads TGTGCCAGCAGAGAGGACAGGGCAGAAAAACTGTTTTTT.

This clonotype was detected ten times or more. The gene calls are TRBV5-1 and TRBJ2-1; D uncertain. The length of the CDR3 is 11 residues. Trimming pared 3 bases from V and 8 bases from J, leaving 6 bases between. Germline V lookup: CDR1 SGHRS, CDR2 YFSETQ. The CDR3: CASSSRDEQFF. CDR3 nucleotide sequence: TGCGCCAGCAGCTCCCGGGATGAGCAGTTCTTC.

The CDR3 DNA reads as TGTGCCAGCAGCTTAGTTACAGGGTCTAGCGAGCAGTACTTC. Its translation is CASSLVTGSSEQYF. The chain is built from TRBV7-2 and TRBJ2-7; weak D call: TRBD1 (6 bases). Trimming shortened V by 1 base and J by 6 bases, and 13 bases separated the two germline ends. There are 14 residues in the CDR3. Germline CDR1 reads SGHTA; CDR2 reads FQGNSA.

The chain has TRBV6-5 and TRBJ1-2; 9 positions match TRBD1. The CDR3 extends over 14 amino acids. Germline values: CDR1 MNHEY, CDR2 SVGAGI. The ends lost 2 bases at V and 4 bases at J; junction bases unmatched: 2. The CDR3 sequence: CASSYTGGSYGYTF. CDR3 in DNA: TGTGCCAGCAGTTACACAGGGGGCTCCTATGGCTACACCTTC.

The CDR3 DNA reads as TGTGCCAGCAGAAAACAGGATGAGCAGTACTTC. Residues: CASRKQDEQYF. The chain uses TRBV12-3 or TRBV12-4 and TRBJ2-7, with a possible D match to TRBD1 (5 bases). V was clipped by 6 bases and J by 7 bases, with 10 bases between them. There are 11 residues in the CDR3.

This clonotype was counted many times. The rearrangement joins TRBV6-2 or TRBV6-3 to TRBJ1-2; TRBD1 aligns across 8 bases. CDR3 size: 12 residues. Germline V gene sequence: CDR1 MNHEY, CDR2 SVGEGT. The V and J ends lost 7 bases and 8 bases, in that order; junction bases with no gene match: 6. CDR3 nucleotide sequence: TGTGCCAGCACCGGACAGGGAGGAGGCTACACCTTC. Translated: CASTGQGGGYTF.

The chain has TRBV7-2 and TRBJ2-7; 12 bases are a match to TRBD2. The V segment lost 0 bases and the J segment 3 bases; nucleotides outside the gene matches: 12. CDR3 length: 19 amino acids. Germline loops: CDR1 SGHTA, CDR2 FQGNSA. This CDR3 reads CASSLAGLAGNFPIYEQYF. In DNA form, the CDR3 reads TGTGCCAGCAGCTTAGCGGGACTAGCGGGCAATTTTCCTATCTACGAGCAGTACTTC.

This clonotype was seen a handful of times. This rearrangement joins TRBV7-2 to TRBJ2-3; D gene ambiguous. The CDR3 sequence is 13 residues long. CDR1 is SGHTA, CDR2 FQGNSA, per germline. The germline V and J ends were trimmed by 3 bases and 2 bases, with 6 bases remaining between them. CDR3: CASSFSLTDTQYF. The CDR3 DNA sequence: TGTGCCAGCAGCTTTTCTCTCACAGATACGCAGTATTTT.

In its sample, this clonotype was seen many times. The V and J genes are TRBV9 and TRBJ2-3; 11 bases agree with TRBD2. Germline CDR1 reads SGDLS; CDR2 reads YYNGEE. CDR3 size: 14 residues. Trimming at V came to 7 bases and at J to 3 bases, leaving 4 bases not matched to a gene. The CDR3 DNA is TGTGCCAGCTCCGGACTAGCGGGTACAGATACGCAGTATTTT. This encodes CASSGLAGTDTQYF. Full variable domain (missing parts from reference TRBV9 and TRBJ2-3): DSGVTQTPKHLITATGQRVTLRCSPRSGDLSVYWYQQSLDQGLQFLIQYYNGEERAKGNILERFSAQQFPDLHSELNLSSLELGDSALYFCASSGLAGTDTQYFGPGTRLTVL.

V is TRBV25-1 and J is TRBJ2-4; D tentatively fits TRBD1 or TRBD2 (5 bases each). V lost 6 bases and J lost 7, with 16 bases in between. This CDR3 spans 14 amino acids. Germline CDR1 MGHDK, CDR2 SYGVNS. Here the CDR3 reads CASSAGTVSNIQYF. Here the CDR3 DNA reads TGTGCCAGCAGCGCCGGGACGGTATCTAACATTCAGTACTTC.

The J gene is TRBJ2-3, the V gene TRBV12-3 or TRBV12-4; the D is unclear. The length of the CDR3 is 14 residues. Trimming took 8 bases from V and 0 from J, leaving 12 bases between them. CDR3: CASSGQFSTDTQYF. CDR3 sequence (DNA): TGTGCCAGCTCCGGGCAGTTCAGCACAGATACGCAGTATTTT.

This clonotype appeared a few times. V is TRBV6-2 or TRBV6-3 and J is TRBJ1-5; 7 positions agree with TRBD1. Germline values: CDR1 MNHEY, CDR2 SVGEGT. This CDR3 has 16 residues. Losses at the gene ends were 2 bases for V and 2 bases for J; bases not matched to a gene: 6. The chain's CDR3 is CASSYRGHKGNQPQHF. The CDR3 nucleotides read TGTGCCAGCAGTTACAGGGGGCATAAGGGCAATCAGCCCCAGCATTTT.

Concerning this clonotype: A read error may be the cause here, since a much bigger clone is one base away. The V gene is TRBV10-3, the J gene TRBJ2-5; either TRBD1 or TRBD2 may fit D (6 bases each). This CDR3 is built from 16 residues. CDR1 ENHRY and CDR2 SYGVKD come from the germline V gene. Between the trimmed V and J ends, which lost 9 bases and 4 bases, there was a span of 24 bases. CDR3 in DNA: TGTGCCATTGCCACTAGGGGGGACACCGGGGGAGAGACCCAGTACTTC. Its protein product is CAIATRGDTGGETQYF.

This clonotype has only a few counts. The rearrangement uses TRBV12-3 or TRBV12-4 and TRBJ1-5, with D uncertain. CDR3 length: 12 amino acids. With 6 bases removed from V and 5 bases from J, the gap between germline ends came to 8 bases. The CDR3 DNA follows: TGTGCCAGCAGGGTCGGGTATCAGCCCCAGCATTTT. Translation: CASRVGYQPQHF.

The genes are TRBV12-3 or TRBV12-4 and TRBJ2-7, with unresolved D. Trimming stripped 1 base from V and 6 bases from J, with 13 bases between. The CDR3 covers 14 residues. This chain's CDR3 is CASSLGVIVSEQYF. The CDR3 DNA is TGTGCCAGCAGTTTAGGTGTCATAGTCAGCGAGCAGTACTTC.

This clonotype has a count of ten or more. The chain couples TRBV20-1 to TRBJ1-5; the D is unclear. V lost 0 bases and J 2 bases, leaving 8 bases between the germline ends. This CDR3 has 14 residues. CDR1 is DFQATT and CDR2 is SNEGSKA in the germline V gene (reference sequence). DNA of the CDR3: TGCAGTGCTAGAGATAGTAAAGGCAATCAGCCCCAGCATTTT. This encodes CSARDSKGNQPQHF.

This clonotype was observed a handful of times. This chain uses TRBV11-1 with TRBJ2-2, with D perhaps given as TRBD1 or TRBD2 (6 bases each). Trimming cost V 3 bases and J 5 bases, with 22 bases left between them. The CDR3 loop spans 18 amino acids. Germline CDR1 reads SGHAT; CDR2 reads FQDESV (reference sequence). This CDR3 is CASSLKGGLFVLTGELFF. The CDR3 DNA is TGTGCCAGCAGCTTGAAGGGGGGACTTTTCGTCTTAACCGGGGAGCTGTTTTTT.

This clonotype was seen at least ten times. V usage is TRBV9 and J usage is TRBJ2-3, with D hard to call. The CDR3 loop spans 14 amino acids. Germline V gene data show CDR1 as SGDLS and CDR2 as YYNGEE. The V and J ends lost 0 bases and 4 bases respectively, with 9 bases between them. CDR3 protein: CASSVGFGADTQYF. DNA for the CDR3: TGTGCCAGCAGCGTAGGATTTGGTGCAGATACGCAGTATTTT.

The chain links TRBV6-1 to TRBJ2-7; D not resolved. The CDR3 totals 14 residues. Germline V gene sequence: CDR1 MNHNS, CDR2 SASEGT. V lost 5 bases to trimming and J lost 2 bases, with 13 bases between them. CDR3 protein: CASSIDLRAYEQYF. The CDR3, as DNA: TGTGCCAGCAGTATAGACCTACGGGCCTACGAGCAGTACTTC.

The V gene is TRBV20-1, the J gene TRBJ2-7; a possible D gene is TRBD2 (7 bases). This CDR3 region has 13 residues. Per the germline V gene, CDR1 is DFQATT and CDR2 is SNEGSKA (reference sequence). CDR3 DNA sequence: TGCACTGTGGGGGGGGCCTCTAACTACGAGCAGTACTTC. Its translation: CTVGGASNYEQYF.

About this clonotype itself: An end of the junction does not agree with germline; a read error may underlie this. This chain links TRBV3-1 with TRBJ2-3, with 11 positions matching TRBD2. Germline assignment: CDR1 LGHDT and CDR2 YNNKEL (reference sequence). The CDR3 runs 16 residues. The CDR3 DNA follows: TGTGCCAGCAGCCAAGTTCCTAGCGGGAGGACAGGTACGCAGTATTTT. It translates to CASSQVPSGRTGTQYF.